The T cell receptor beta chain under discussion was sequenced for a study of OX40 agonist ivuxolimab in advanced cancers. Study results and caveats: Relative to CD4+, CD8+ T cells held more expanded clones on average.

Per germline, CDR1 SGDLS and CDR2 YYNGEE. Trimming removed 3 bases at V and 0 bases at J, with 20 bases between. The CDR3 length is 18 residues. As for this clone: The antigen is undetermined.

Libraries were prepared by immunoSEQ multiplex PCR; TCRdb keeps only in-frame clonotypes and omits some of them. In the table there are around 69,000 clones, around 83% of which are singletons. This TCR derives from an adult with an advanced solid tumor such as melanoma, head and neck, liver or kidney cancer. J is TRBJ2-3 and V is TRBV9; D perhaps matches TRBD2 (7 bases). This specimen was CD4+ or CD8+ T cells sorted from blood, taken in a trial of the OX40 agonist ivuxolimab. The CDR3, as DNA: TGTGCCAGCAGCGCCCACTGGGGGGGCAGCTCTAGCACAGATACGCAGTATTTT. Its protein product is CASSAHWGGSSSTDTQYF.